This entry describes one T cell receptor beta chain. Antigen specificity is unknown. Germline V gene sequence: CDR1 SGHNT, CDR2 YENEEA. This CDR3 has 14 amino acids. UMI-tagged TRB cDNA libraries were built via 5' RACE. Each CDR3 protein gets one entry in TCRdb, which reprocessed the 5' RACE reads and gives no DNA. This sample contains 50,000 to 65,000 distinct CDR3 sequences. The data derive from a study of CXCR3-negative and CXCR3-positive naive CD8 T cells. Broader study findings: The study found CXCR3 expression partially decreased after cryopreservation and ran most assays on fresh PBMCs.

250,000 to 300,000 cells per CD8+ T cell subset were flow-sorted in triplicate. The sequence was collected from a human donor in good health. Some clones in this sample may be carry-over from other donors' samples. The gene calls are TRBV11-3 and TRBJ2-7. Sequencing was done on a sample of naive CXCR3- CD8+ T cells from blood. Specified subset: CD45RO-CCR7+CD27+CD95- naive CD8+ T cells lacking CXCR3 (TNR3-). CDR3 region: CASSFGGNSYEQYF.